Each of the 5 T cell receptor beta chains below was sequenced from the same sample in a study of cytomegalovirus exposure and HLA in healthy donors. Use of 60 Vbeta and 13 Jbeta primers characterized the PCR. The data were produced by immunoSEQ multiplex PCR, yet TCRdb's version contains in-frame clones alone and is incomplete. This repertoire shows 96,000 or so clones, 65% to 75% found once; its top ten account for roughly 3%. The sequenced sample consisted of PBMCs. These receptors were obtained from a female donor in good health and CMV-seropositive.

The gene calls are TRBV5-1 and TRBJ1-1; D unclear. Germline V gene lookup returns CDR1 SGHRS and CDR2 YFSETQ. Trimming cost V 4 bases and J 2 bases, with 12 bases left between them. The CDR3 covers 14 residues. For the CDR3, the DNA is TGCGCCAGCAGCCTCCGGGGAGTCAACACTGAAGCTTTCTTT. Amino acid sequence: CASSLRGVNTEAFF.

V usage is TRBV7-2 and J usage is TRBJ2-3, with a tentative D call TRBD1 (5 bases). The CDR3 loop spans 16 amino acids. Deletions cut 5 bases from V and 3 bases from J, with 18 bases between. The V gene's germline CDR1 is SGHTA and CDR2 FQGNSA. The CDR3 spells CASSHIQGRGTDTQYF. The CDR3 DNA follows: TGTGCCAGCAGCCACATCCAGGGCCGCGGAACAGATACGCAGTATTTT.

The chain joins TRBV4-3 to TRBJ2-2, with D maybe TRBD1 (6 bases). There are 15 residues in the CDR3. Germline V lookup: CDR1 LGHNA, CDR2 YSLEER. Trimming left V 0 bases short and J 4 bases short, with 9 bases between. For the CDR3, the DNA is TGCGCCAGCAGCCAAGACAGGGGTCTCACCGGGGAGCTGTTTTTT. It specifies CASSQDRGLTGELFF.

The chain couples TRBV5-4 to TRBJ2-2, with TRBD2 as a possible D gene (6 bases). This CDR3 contains 15 residues. Germline CDR1 and CDR2: SGHNT and YYREEE (reference sequence). Between the trimmed V and J ends, which lost 2 bases and 5 bases, there was a span of 13 bases. The CDR3 reads CASSLGGRLTGELFF. In DNA form, the CDR3 reads TGTGCCAGCAGCTTAGGAGGGAGGTTAACCGGGGAGCTGTTTTTT.

The V and J genes are TRBV28 and TRBJ1-2; 7 nucleotides agree with TRBD1. Germline V CDR1 and CDR2: MDHEN, SYDVKM. The CDR3 has 14 residues. V dropped 3 bases and J dropped 2; count of bases not matched to a gene: 3. CDR3 in amino acids: CASSFGQANYGYTF. The DNA of the CDR3 is TGTGCCAGCAGTTTCGGACAGGCCAACTATGGCTACACCTTC.